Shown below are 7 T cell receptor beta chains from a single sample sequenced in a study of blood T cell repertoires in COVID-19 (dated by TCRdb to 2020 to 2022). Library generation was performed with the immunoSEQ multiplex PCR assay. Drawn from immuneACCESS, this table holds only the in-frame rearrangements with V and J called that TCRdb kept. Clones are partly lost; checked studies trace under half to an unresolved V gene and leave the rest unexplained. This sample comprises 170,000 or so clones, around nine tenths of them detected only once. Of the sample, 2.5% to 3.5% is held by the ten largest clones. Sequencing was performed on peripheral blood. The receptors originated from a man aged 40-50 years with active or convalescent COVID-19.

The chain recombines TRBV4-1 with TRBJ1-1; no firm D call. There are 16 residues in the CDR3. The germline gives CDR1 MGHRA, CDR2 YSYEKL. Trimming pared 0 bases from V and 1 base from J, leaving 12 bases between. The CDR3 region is CASSQDRGSPNTEAFF. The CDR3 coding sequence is TGCGCCAGCAGCCAAGATAGAGGCAGCCCGAACACTGAAGCTTTCTTT.

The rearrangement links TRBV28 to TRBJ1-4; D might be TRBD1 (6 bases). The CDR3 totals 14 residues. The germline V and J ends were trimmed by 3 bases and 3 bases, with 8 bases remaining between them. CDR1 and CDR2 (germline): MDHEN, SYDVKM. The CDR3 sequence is CASSLWGPNEKLFF. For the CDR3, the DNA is TGTGCCAGCAGTTTGTGGGGGCCTAATGAAAAACTGTTTTTT.

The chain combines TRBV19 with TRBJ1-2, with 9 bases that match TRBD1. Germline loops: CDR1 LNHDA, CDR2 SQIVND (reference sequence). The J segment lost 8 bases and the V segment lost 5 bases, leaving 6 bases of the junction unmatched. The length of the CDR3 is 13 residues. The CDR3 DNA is TGTGCCAGTAGTCCACAGGGGGCCCCCGGCTACACCTTC. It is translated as CASSPQGAPGYTF. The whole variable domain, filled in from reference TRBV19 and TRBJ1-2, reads DGGITQSPKYLFRKEGQNVTLSCEQNLNHDAMYWYRQDPGQGLRLIYYSQIVNDFQKGDIAEGYSVSREKKESFPLTVTSAQKNPTAFYLCASSPQGAPGYTFGSGTRLTVV.

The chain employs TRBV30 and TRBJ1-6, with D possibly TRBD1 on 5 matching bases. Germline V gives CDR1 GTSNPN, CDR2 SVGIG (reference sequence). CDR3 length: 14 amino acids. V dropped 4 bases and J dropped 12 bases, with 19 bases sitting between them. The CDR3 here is CAWTLGAQSEPLHF. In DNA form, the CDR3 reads TGTGCCTGGACCCTTGGGGCCCAATCGGAACCCCTCCACTTT.

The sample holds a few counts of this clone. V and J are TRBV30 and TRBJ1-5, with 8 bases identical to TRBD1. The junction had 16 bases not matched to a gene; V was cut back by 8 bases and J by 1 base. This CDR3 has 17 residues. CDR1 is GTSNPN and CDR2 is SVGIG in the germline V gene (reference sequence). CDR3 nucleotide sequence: TGTGCCGCCCAGGGGGCGCGCGGGGCGGTGAGCAATCAGCCCCAGCATTTT. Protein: CAAQGARGAVSNQPQHF. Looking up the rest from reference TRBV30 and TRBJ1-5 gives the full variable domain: SQTIHQWPATLVQPVGSPLSLECTVEGTSNPNLYWYRQAAGRGLQLLFYSVGIGQISSEVPQNLSASRPQDRQFILSSKKLLLSDSGFYLCAAQGARGAVSNQPQHFGDGTRLSIL.

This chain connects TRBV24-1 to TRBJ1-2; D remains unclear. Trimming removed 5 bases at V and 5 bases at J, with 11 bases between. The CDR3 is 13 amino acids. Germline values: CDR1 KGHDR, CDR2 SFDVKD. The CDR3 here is CATSVGRMYGYTF. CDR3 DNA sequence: TGTGCCACCAGTGTTGGGAGAATGTATGGCTACACCTTC.

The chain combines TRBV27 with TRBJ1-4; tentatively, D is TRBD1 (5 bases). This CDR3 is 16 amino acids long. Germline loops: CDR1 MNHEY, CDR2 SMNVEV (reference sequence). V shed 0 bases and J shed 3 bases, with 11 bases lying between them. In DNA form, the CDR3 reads TGTGCCAGCAGTTTATCGTATGGCAGGGCTAATGAAAAACTGTTTTTT. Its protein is CASSLSYGRANEKLFF.